This entry is about one T cell receptor (beta chain). What this receptor recognizes is not known. Base qualities are missing; no much larger clone stands one base away. These data are taken from a study of shared T cell receptors in the human thymus (dated by TCRdb to about 2021). General notes on the study: The study examined how the human thymus generates shared, self-reactive T-cell receptor alpha chains.

Taken from the germline V gene, the CDR1 and CDR2 loops are SGHDN and FVKESK. Reading from cysteine to phenylalanine, the CDR3 counts 14 amino acids. The sequence is cut down to CDR3 DNA, 42 bases in frame from base 1. Trimmed from V: 5 bases; trimmed from J: 7 bases; junction bases lacking a gene match: 7. Library preparation employed the immunoSEQ multiplex PCR assay. TCRdb's version of the immuneACCESS table is confined to in-frame rearrangements and falls short of the full clone set. An unresolved V gene accounts for under half of the shortfall where checked; the remainder is of unknown origin. The sample contains about 660,000 clones, around 87% of them found a single time. About 0.01% of the sample goes to the ten largest clones. A further study also used this sample, focusing on human thymus T cells. Drawing on the second study: The donors were immunologically healthy infants in Finland who had open corrective cardiac surgery for congenital heart defects. The thymus tissue came from surgical resects taken out during corrective cardiac surgery. V and J gene segment usage appeared biased in both thymic and peripheral blood repertoires. According to the related research, thymic TCR repertoires were highly overlapping among unrelated individuals. TCR alpha and beta repertoires from fewer than ten infant thymus samples and a few related peripheral blood samples were characterized in the study. The infant donors were about 7 to 250 days old, and the cohort included six males and two females. Thymocytes were released mechanically from tissue and stored at -70 °C as pellets of about 9-32 million cells. Genomic DNA was extracted from frozen cell pellets with a QIAsymphony instrument. The immunoSEQ multiplex PCR assay was used to amplify the TCRB and TCRAD loci from a standardized quantity of quality-controlled genomic DNA. The amplicons spanned the V(D)J region and were long enough to cover the CDR3 and allow V and J genes to be identified. The amplicons were sequenced on an Illumina platform via the commercial immunoSEQ service. Primer bias and sequencing errors were corrected as previously described, and TCRAD and TCRB were defined on the basis of the IMGT database. The repertoires were analysed using immunoSEQ Analyzer 3.0 and VDJTools for basic statistics, V/J segment usage, diversity estimates, rarefaction and pairwise overlap. To estimate diversity, the Chao1, ChaoE, Efron-Thisted, Shannon and inverse Simpson indices were applied, and diversity was also estimated on datasets down-sampled to the smallest sample. Repertoire overlap used strict matching of CDR3 nucleotide sequence, V gene and J gene, with Jaccard-based multidimensional scaling clustering. On average, thymus samples yielded roughly 800,000 unique TCRB clonotypes, whereas blood samples yielded around 88,000.

This sequence was found in a boy in the first two years of life with a congenital heart defect. Donor details come from another sample of the same person, matched by shared clones. The sample taken for sequencing was thymocytes. The chain is made from TRBV14 and TRBJ1-2, and 10 junction bases match TRBD1. The nucleotide sequence reads as follows: TGTGCCAGCAGCGGGGGGGACAGGGGATCTGGCTACACCTTC. Its amino acids are CASSGGDRGSGYTF. Beyond the CDR3, the reference TRBV14 and TRBJ1-2 genes provide the residues; the full variable domain reads: EAGVTQFPSHSVIEKGQTVTLRCDPISGHDNLYWYRRVMGKEIKFLLHFVKESKQDESGMPNNRFLAERTGGTYSTLKVQPAELEDSGVYFCASSGGDRGSGYTFGSGTRLTVV.